The 30 T cell receptor beta chains listed next were all sequenced from one sample in a study of immune cell composition in non-small cell lung cancer. The normal lung sample lay at least 3 cm, and maximally far, from the tumour. The table came from immunoSEQ multiplex PCR; TCRdb's copy has only in-frame clones and leaves some out. The sample lists approximately 9,000 clones; approximately 77% were seen once. The sequenced material came from non-adjacent lung tissue. Source of these receptors: a human donor with non-small cell lung cancer.

This clone has a handful of counts. V is TRBV4-1 and J is TRBJ1-1; 7 bases match TRBD1. CDR3 length: 15 amino acids. Germline-derived CDR1 and CDR2 are MGHRA and YSYEKL. The V and J ends lost 0 bases and 5 bases, in that order; junction bases with no gene match: 6. CDR3 sequence (DNA): TGCGCCAGCAGCCAAGAGGGCAGGGGGTGGACTGAAGCTTTCTTT. It encodes CASSQEGRGWTEAFF.

The chain carries TRBV7-2 and TRBJ2-5, with 9 bases fitting TRBD2. CDR1 is SGHTA and CDR2 is FQGNSA in the germline V gene. The CDR3 loop spans 14 amino acids. V shed 5 bases and J 10 bases; nucleotides not matched to a gene: 11. This CDR3 is CASSRGGVGKNQYF. The CDR3 bases are TGTGCCAGCAGCCGCGGGGGGGTGGGGAAGAACCAGTACTTC. Filled out from reference TRBV7-2 and TRBJ2-5, the complete variable domain reads GAGVSQSPSNKVTEKGKDVELRCDPISGHTALYWYRQSLGQGLEFLIYFQGNSAPDKSGLPSDRFSAERTGGSVSTLTIQRTQQEDSAVYLCASSRGGVGKNQYFGPGTRLLVL.

The chain joins TRBV19 to TRBJ2-5, with D perhaps matching TRBD2 (7 bases). CDR3 size: 14 residues. Trimming left V 4 bases short and J 5 bases short, with 14 bases between. The V gene's germline CDR1 is LNHDA and CDR2 SQIVND (reference sequence). CDR3 DNA: TGTGCCAGTAGTACCGCGGGGGCTTGGGAGACCCAGTACTTC. Translated, it gives CASSTAGAWETQYF.

The V call is TRBV6-1, the J call TRBJ1-1, with D perhaps matching TRBD1 (6 bases). V was shortened by 2 bases and J by 5 bases, with 15 bases between the two germline ends. Germline assignment: CDR1 MNHNS and CDR2 SASEGT. CDR3 size: 15 residues. Written as DNA, the CDR3 is TGTGCCAGCAGTGAAATGGGGGCGCGATGGACTGAAGCTTTCTTT. Protein sequence: CASSEMGARWTEAFF.

The chain uses TRBV6-5 and TRBJ1-4, with TRBD1 as a possible D gene (6 bases). Per the germline V gene, CDR1 is MNHEY and CDR2 is SVGAGI. Between the trimmed V and J ends, which lost 0 bases and 8 bases, there was a span of 13 bases. This CDR3 spans 15 amino acids. The CDR3 nucleotides read TGTGCCAGCAGTTACTCCCAGAGGGGGGGGGAAAAACTGTTTTTT. Protein product: CASSYSQRGGEKLFF.

The chain joins TRBV6-1 to TRBJ2-7, with D perhaps TRBD1 or TRBD2 (6 bases each). Germline values: CDR1 MNHNS, CDR2 SASEGT. V dropped 0 bases and J dropped 7 bases, with 10 bases sitting between them. This CDR3 contains 13 residues. The CDR3 nucleotides read TGTGCCAGCAGTGAAGCAGGGGGGTGGGAGCAGTACTTC. This encodes CASSEAGGWEQYF.

V gene TRBV14 combines with J gene TRBJ1-1; 9 bases match TRBD1. The CDR3 spans 15 residues. The V segment lost 3 bases and the J segment 11 bases; nucleotides outside the gene matches: 13. Germline V lookup: CDR1 SGHDN, CDR2 FVKESK. CDR3 region: CASSHGGTGRKDAFF. CDR3 nucleotides: TGTGCCAGCAGCCACGGAGGGACAGGGAGGAAGGATGCTTTCTTT.

CDR3 amino acids: CASSPGGYDTQYF. CDR3 sequence (DNA): TGTGCCAGCAGTCCAGGGGGCTACGATACGCAGTATTTT. The chain combines TRBV7-2 with TRBJ2-3; TRBD1 matches at 8 bases. The length of the CDR3 is 13 residues. CDR1 is SGHTA and CDR2 is FQGNSA in the germline V gene. With 6 bases clipped from V and 6 bases from J, the junction kept 5 bases outside the gene matches.

This clone was observed once. The rearrangement links TRBV6-4 to TRBJ2-7; no definite D call. The CDR3 extends over 14 amino acids. Germline CDR1 is MRHNA and CDR2 is SNTAGT. The V end lost 3 bases, the J end lost 0 bases, and 9 bases lay between the germline ends. DNA of the CDR3: TGTGCCAGCAGTGAACGACGTAGCTCCTACGAGCAGTACTTC. This sequence encodes CASSERRSSYEQYF.

This chain uses TRBV7-9 with TRBJ1-6; D ambiguous. Trimming cost V 0 bases and J 10 bases, with 16 bases left between them. The CDR3 sequence is 16 residues long. The germline V gene has CDR1 SEHNR and CDR2 FQNEAQ (reference sequence). Here the CDR3 reads CASSLAGSPGYSPLHF. As DNA, the CDR3 is TGTGCCAGCAGCTTAGCGGGGTCTCCGGGGTACTCACCCCTCCACTTT.

The chain employs TRBV19 and TRBJ1-5, with a possible D match to TRBD1 (5 bases). V dropped 3 bases and J dropped 1 base, with 13 bases sitting between them. The CDR3 spans 16 residues. CDR1 LNHDA and CDR2 SQIVND come from the germline V gene (reference sequence). In DNA, the CDR3 is TGTGCCAGTAGTATTGGGGGGGGGATAAGCAATCAGCCCCAGCATTTT. Its translation: CASSIGGGISNQPQHF.

The V and J genes are TRBV25-1 and TRBJ1-3; no clear D gene. Between the trimmed V and J ends, which lost 1 base and 4 bases, there was a span of 5 bases. This CDR3 is built from 13 residues. Germline CDR1 MGHDK, CDR2 SYGVNS. CDR3 amino acids: CASSELGGNTIYF. CDR3 coding DNA: TGTGCCAGCAGTGAATTAGGGGGAAACACCATATATTTT. The full variable domain, in which reference TRBV25-1 and TRBJ1-3 provide the parts outside the CDR3, is EADIYQTPRYLVIGTGKKITLECSQTMGHDKMYWYQQDPGMELHLIHYSYGVNSTEKGDLSSESTVSRIRTEHFPLTLESARPSHTSQYLCASSELGGNTIYFGEGSWLTVV.

This chain connects TRBV9 to TRBJ2-5, with D possibly TRBD2 on 5 matching bases. The CDR3 runs 16 residues. The V end lost 0 bases, the J end lost 1 base, and 13 bases lay between the germline ends. Germline CDR1 SGDLS, CDR2 YYNGEE. CDR3 sequence reads: CASSVESRGIQETQYF. CDR3 nucleotides: TGTGCCAGCAGCGTAGAATCCCGGGGTATCCAAGAGACCCAGTACTTC. The whole variable domain, filled in from reference TRBV9 and TRBJ2-5, reads DSGVTQTPKHLITATGQRVTLRCSPRSGDLSVYWYQQSLDQGLQFLIQYYNGEERAKGNILERFSAQQFPDLHSELNLSSLELGDSALYFCASSVESRGIQETQYFGPGTRLLVL.

This chain links TRBV11-2 with TRBJ2-3, with TRBD1 matching over 9 bases. The ends lost 4 bases at V and 7 bases at J; junction bases unmatched: 21. CDR3 size: 19 residues. CDR1 is SGHAT, CDR2 FQNNGV, per germline. The CDR3 sequence is CASSSALGGRPGQGYTQYF. The CDR3 DNA follows: TGTGCCAGCAGCTCAGCTCTCGGGGGCCGCCCGGGACAGGGCTATACGCAGTATTTT.

The gene calls are TRBV5-5 and TRBJ1-2, with D maybe TRBD1 (6 bases). V dropped 3 bases and J dropped 3 bases, with 18 bases sitting between them. CDR1 and CDR2 (germline): SGHKS, YYEKEE (reference sequence). This CDR3 has 16 amino acids. In DNA form, the CDR3 reads TGTGCCAGCAGCTGGACTATGGGGGGCTCGGACTATGGCTACACCTTC. This codes for CASSWTMGGSDYGYTF. The full variable domain, completed using reference TRBV5-5 and TRBJ1-2, is DAGVTQSPTHLIKTRGQQVTLRCSPISGHKSVSWYQQVLGQGPQFIFQYYEKEERGRGNFPDRFSARQFPNYSSELNVNALLLGDSALYLCASSWTMGGSDYGYTFGSGTRLTVV.

DNA of the CDR3: TGTGCCAGCAGCTCCCGGACAGGGGGCTTCTCCTACGAGCAGTACTTC. This gives the protein CASSSRTGGFSYEQYF. J is TRBJ2-7 and V is TRBV11-2; TRBD1 agrees at 11 bases. The CDR3 covers 16 residues. V shed 4 bases and J 0 bases; nucleotides not matched to a gene: 5. From germline, CDR1 is SGHAT and CDR2 FQNNGV.

The chain has TRBV28 and TRBJ2-5; D uncertain. This CDR3 is built from 12 residues. Germline loops: CDR1 MDHEN, CDR2 SYDVKM. V lost 5 bases and J 5 bases, leaving 9 bases between the germline ends. For the CDR3, the DNA is TGTGCCAGCAGTGGGTCGGCGGAGACCCAGTACTTC. Amino acid sequence: CASSGSAETQYF.

The sample holds a few counts of this clone. The chain links TRBV5-1 to TRBJ2-2; TRBD1 matches 7 bases. CDR3 length equals 15 residues. V shed 7 bases, J shed 2 bases, and the junction held 8 bases outside the gene matches. Germline V gene data show CDR1 as SGHRS and CDR2 as YFSETQ. The CDR3 loop is CASYEGAINTGELFF. CDR3 bases: TGCGCCAGCTATGAGGGGGCAATAAACACCGGGGAGCTGTTTTTT.

In this sample, this clone turned up a few times. This chain links TRBV2 with TRBJ1-6, with 7 bases fitting TRBD1. The germline V gene has CDR1 SNHLY and CDR2 FYNNEI. The V gene end was trimmed by 8 bases and the J gene end by 0 bases; junction bases not matched to a gene: 4. CDR3 size: 15 residues. DNA for the CDR3: TGTGCCAGCCACGGGGACAGCTCCTATAATTCACCCCTCCACTTT. This encodes CASHGDSSYNSPLHF.

The gene calls are TRBV10-2 and TRBJ2-7, with TRBD2 as a possible D gene (5 bases). The CDR3 extends over 14 amino acids. The ends were cut back, 5 bases at V and 6 bases at J, with 17 bases in the middle. Germline lookup yields CDR1 WSHSY and CDR2 SAAADI. The CDR3, as DNA: TGCGCCAGCAGTCTCGCTAGCTTCTCCCTCGAGCAGTACTTC. Translation: CASSLASFSLEQYF.

This clone has more than one count but fewer than ten. V usage is TRBV27 and J usage is TRBJ1-1, with D perhaps TRBD1 (5 bases). V lost 5 bases to trimming and J lost 1 base, with 17 bases between them. The CDR3 has 16 residues. Per the germline V gene, CDR1 is MNHEY and CDR2 is SMNVEV (reference sequence). Here the CDR3 reads CASSKGVGVRNTEAFF. The DNA for the CDR3 is TGTGCCAGCAGTAAGGGTGTGGGGGTCAGGAACACTGAAGCTTTCTTT.

The genes are TRBV30 and TRBJ1-2, with 8 bases that match TRBD1. The CDR3 totals 12 residues. The V gene's germline CDR1 is GTSNPN and CDR2 SVGIG (reference sequence). V shed 5 bases and J 4 bases; nucleotides not matched to a gene: 3. CDR3 protein: CAWLDRGYGYTF. DNA for the CDR3: TGTGCCTGGCTTGACAGGGGCTATGGCTACACCTTC.

The chain uses TRBV6-6 and TRBJ1-6; tentatively, D is TRBD1 (6 bases). Germline V CDR1 and CDR2: MNHNY, SVGAGI (reference sequence). The CDR3 has 15 amino acids. Trimming pared 5 bases from V and 0 bases from J, leaving 8 bases between. The CDR3 nucleotides read TGTGCCAGCAGTGGACAGAGCTCCTATAATTCACCCCTCCACTTT. Translating gives CASSGQSSYNSPLHF.

V and J are TRBV19 and TRBJ2-7; D is unresolved. The CDR3 consists of 15 residues. The germline V gene encodes CDR1 LNHDA and CDR2 SQIVND (reference sequence). Trimming shortened V by 4 bases and J by 2 bases, and 15 bases separated the two germline ends. DNA of the CDR3: TGTGCCAGTAGTAATTGGAAGCGTCTTACCTACGAGCAGTACTTC. It yields the protein CASSNWKRLTYEQYF.

This clone was counted once. The chain has TRBV6-5 and TRBJ2-3; no clear D. The CDR3 has 14 amino acids. V gave up 3 bases and J gave up 2 bases, with 9 bases separating them. The germline gives CDR1 MNHEY, CDR2 SVGAGI. The CDR3 sequence is CASSYSVFTDTQYF. In DNA form, the CDR3 reads TGTGCCAGCAGTTATTCAGTCTTCACAGATACGCAGTATTTT.

The V and J genes are TRBV7-2 and TRBJ2-5, with D unresolved. Trimming removed 5 bases from V and 2 bases from J, with 9 bases in between. In germline, CDR1 is SGHTA, CDR2 FQGNSA. The CDR3 has 13 amino acids. The CDR3 spells CASSPPPQETQYF. The CDR3 region has the DNA TGTGCCAGCAGCCCCCCTCCACAAGAGACCCAGTACTTC.

The chain employs TRBV7-9 and TRBJ2-5; 12 bases are a match to TRBD2. This CDR3 region has 17 residues. The germline CDR1 and CDR2 sequences are SEHNR and FQNEAQ (reference sequence). J lost 4 bases, V lost 5 bases, and 11 bases had no gene match. The CDR3 coding sequence is TGTGCCAGCAGCCCCAGGACTAGCGGGACCGCAGCAGAGACCCAGTACTTC. Protein: CASSPRTSGTAAETQYF.

This chain connects TRBV29-1 to TRBJ2-2, with D maybe TRBD1 (5 bases). Germline V lookup: CDR1 SQVTM, CDR2 ANQGSEA. The CDR3 contains 14 residues. Between the trimmed V and J ends, which lost 3 bases and 5 bases, there was a span of 13 bases. The CDR3 DNA reads as TGCAGCGTTGATATAGGGGCCCGAACCGGGGAGCTGTTTTTT. Amino acids: CSVDIGARTGELFF.

This clone was counted only a few times. The J gene is TRBJ1-2, the V gene TRBV27; 9 bases agree with TRBD1. CDR3 size: 14 residues. V shed 3 bases and J 9 bases; nucleotides not matched to a gene: 8. Looked up from germline, CDR1 is MNHEY and CDR2 is SMNVEV (reference sequence). CDR3 in DNA: TGTGCCAGCAGTTTGGGGTCAGGGACAGGGCGCTACACCTTC. Translation: CASSLGSGTGRYTF.

J is TRBJ2-1 and V is TRBV30; D perhaps matches TRBD1 (7 bases). Germline V gives CDR1 GTSNPN, CDR2 SVGIG (reference sequence). The CDR3 covers 13 residues. Between the trimmed V and J ends, which lost 2 bases and 8 bases, there was a span of 13 bases. The CDR3 DNA is TGTGCCTGGAGTTCGACAGGGAGGCATGAGCAGTTCTTC. Protein product: CAWSSTGRHEQFF.